The rows below give T cell receptor beta chains drawn from one sample of a study of blood T cell repertoires in COVID-19. Only in-frame clones appear in the TCRdb table, and some are missing; sequencing was by immunoSEQ multiplex PCR. This sample carries roughly 250,000 clones, 80% to 95% of them seen once, and the ten largest clones take 2% to 3%. Sequencing was carried out using peripheral blood. These receptors came from a young adult with COVID-19, enrolled during active disease. Both conserved end residues are part of each CDR3. D genes are given only for firm matches. Clone size is shown for a subset of rows, as once, few, many or a class of expanded clone.

cdr3_nt	cdr3_aa	v_call	clone_size	d_call	j_call
TGTGCCAGCAGCTTAGGTCTGGGACTAGCGCCCCACAATGAGCAGTTCTTC	CASSLGLGLAPHNEQFF	TRBV7-2	once	TRBD2	TRBJ2-1
TGTGCCAGCAGTTACTCGATCGGGGTTGTGAGCTACGAGCAGTACTTC	CASSYSIGVVSYEQYF	TRBV6-5	-	-	TRBJ2-7
TGTGCCATACATCAAGACAACACAGATACGCAGTATTTT	CAIHQDNTDTQYF	TRBV6-5	-	-	TRBJ2-3
TGTGCCAGCAGCTTAAGACTAGCGGGAGGTACAGATACGCAGTATTTT	CASSLRLAGGTDTQYF	TRBV5-4	once	TRBD2	TRBJ2-3
TGTGCCAGCAGTGCGATCGGGACAGGGGCTTACGAGCAGTACTTC	CASSAIGTGAYEQYF	TRBV27	-	TRBD1	TRBJ2-7
TGTGCCAGCAGCTTGGACAGTTCCCACGAGCAGTACTTC	CASSLDSSHEQYF	TRBV28	-	-	TRBJ2-7
TGTGCCATTCTCCTGGAGGGCCCTACTACGAGGCAGTACTTC	CAILLEGPTTRQYF	TRBV10-3	-	-	TRBJ2-7
TGTGCCAGCACCACGGACTCGTACAATGAGCAGTTCTTC	CASTTDSYNEQFF	TRBV6-5	once	-	TRBJ2-1
TGCGCCAGCAGCTTGGTCGGTGCTGGTGCGGCTAGCGGGAGCAGGGAGACCCAGTACTTC	CASSLVGAGAASGSRETQYF	TRBV5-1	-	TRBD2	TRBJ2-5
TGCGCCAGCAGTGACGGTCTCAGCCGGGGAGACGAGCAGTACTTC	CASSDGLSRGDEQYF	TRBV10-2	-	-	TRBJ2-7
TGTGCCAGTAGTTCCCCTGGGACAGGGCTCATGAACACTGAAGCTTTCTTT	CASSSPGTGLMNTEAFF	TRBV19	-	TRBD1	TRBJ1-1
TGTGCCAGCAGCCGGGAGGGGGGATATGGCTACACCTTC	CASSREGGYGYTF	TRBV6-5	-	-	TRBJ1-2
TGTGCCAGCAGCACCCTAGCGGGGAACACCGGGGAGCTGTTTTTT	CASSTLAGNTGELFF	TRBV6-2/TRBV6-3	-	TRBD2	TRBJ2-2
TGTGCCAGCAGGTCAGGAGGGATCTATGGCTACACCTTC	CASRSGGIYGYTF	TRBV27	-	-	TRBJ1-2
TGCGCCAGCAGCCAAGTTTTCCTCTTCCTCTCGGTGTATGGCTACACCTTC	CASSQVFLFLSVYGYTF	TRBV4-1	-	-	TRBJ1-2
TGTGCCACCAGTGAGCGGGGCGAAGACCAGCCCCAGCATTTT	CATSERGEDQPQHF	TRBV24-1	-	-	TRBJ1-5
TGTGCCAGCAGTTCCCTACTCTCGGCGGCCTACGAGCAGTACTTC	CASSSLLSAAYEQYF	TRBV13	-	-	TRBJ2-7
TGTGCCAGCAGTCCAGGACAGGGCCGGTATGGCTACACCTTC	CASSPGQGRYGYTF	TRBV27	-	TRBD1	TRBJ1-2
TGTGCCACCAGTGATTGGGACAGCTATGGCTACACCTTC	CATSDWDSYGYTF	TRBV24-1	-	TRBD1	TRBJ1-2
TGTGCCAGTAGTATCGGAACAGGATCTGTCTCTGGAAACACCATATATTTT	CASSIGTGSVSGNTIYF	TRBV19	-	-	TRBJ1-3
TGCGCCAGCAGCCTCGGGACAGATAATTCCTACGAGCAGTACTTC	CASSLGTDNSYEQYF	TRBV4-1	-	TRBD1	TRBJ2-7
TGTGCCATCAGTCCCACCGGCTACAATGAGCAGTTCTTC	CAISPTGYNEQFF	TRBV10-3	once	-	TRBJ2-1
TGTGCCAGTAGTATGGGACTAGTTTACGAGCAGTACTTC	CASSMGLVYEQYF	TRBV19	-	TRBD2	TRBJ2-7
TGTGCCGCGAGGGAGACAGGGGGTGGTAGCTATGGCTACACCTTC	CAARETGGGSYGYTF	TRBV19	once	TRBD1	TRBJ1-2
TGTGCCAGCAGCCCAAGCGGGAGACCCTACAATGAGCAGTTCTTC	CASSPSGRPYNEQFF	TRBV3-1/TRBV3-2	-	TRBD2	TRBJ2-1
TGTGCCAGCAGTTCCACCCCACCGAGGGACTACGAGCAGTACTTC	CASSSTPPRDYEQYF	TRBV6-2/TRBV6-3	-	-	TRBJ2-7
TGCAGCGTTGAAGTTAACAGGGACGAGCAGTACTTC	CSVEVNRDEQYF	TRBV29-1	-	-	TRBJ2-7
TGTGCCAGCAGACTAGGGTCAGGCGTCGTGGGAACCGGGGAGCTGTTTTTT	CASRLGSGVVGTGELFF	TRBV9	-	-	TRBJ2-2
TGTGCCAGCAGCTTAGCGTACAAAACAGATACGCAGTATTTT	CASSLAYKTDTQYF	TRBV7-6	-	-	TRBJ2-3
TGTGCCAGCAGCTTAGGACGGGGGAGTAACTATGGCTACACCTTC	CASSLGRGSNYGYTF	TRBV11-2	-	-	TRBJ1-2
TGTGCCAGCGCGGACCCTCGACAGGGAGCGCAGTTCTTC	CASADPRQGAQFF	TRBV28	-	TRBD1	TRBJ2-1
TGTGCCACTCAGGGGTACGGCGGCTACACCTTC	CATQGYGGYTF	TRBV28	once	-	TRBJ1-2
TGTGCCAGTAGTCCCCGGGACAGGCTAAACACTGAAGCTTTCTTT	CASSPRDRLNTEAFF	TRBV19	-	TRBD1	TRBJ1-1
TGTGCCAGCAGCAAACAGTCAGAGACCCAGTACTTC	CASSKQSETQYF	TRBV21-1	-	-	TRBJ2-5
TGTGCCAGCAGCTTGGGGACTAGCTTCGGGGAGCTGTTTTTT	CASSLGTSFGELFF	TRBV5-5	-	TRBD2	TRBJ2-2
TGCGCCAGCAGCCTCGGACATTATAGCAATCAGCCCCAGCATTTT	CASSLGHYSNQPQHF	TRBV4-1	once	-	TRBJ1-5
TGTGCCAGCAGCTCGGGACTAGCGGGAGACGGGCAGTTCTTC	CASSSGLAGDGQFF	TRBV28	once	TRBD2	TRBJ2-1
TGTGCCAGCAGCTCCAACTGGCCAGGTGGGCCCGAGCAGTACTTC	CASSSNWPGGPEQYF	TRBV7-9	-	-	TRBJ2-7
TGTGCCAGCAGCTTAGGGGCGGGAGGGGGCGATACGCAGTATTTT	CASSLGAGGGDTQYF	TRBV13	-	TRBD2	TRBJ2-3
TGTGCCAGCAGCCTGGGGGCAGGGCTTACCGGGGAGCTGTTTTTT	CASSLGAGLTGELFF	TRBV13	-	-	TRBJ2-2
TGTGCCAGCAGTTTATCGGGAGGGTTGGGAGGCTACACCTTC	CASSLSGGLGGYTF	TRBV27	-	-	TRBJ1-2
TGTGCCAGCAGCCTTTGGGACAGGCCAAGCTATCCTAACTATGGCTACACCTTC	CASSLWDRPSYPNYGYTF	TRBV4-2	once	TRBD1	TRBJ1-2
TGCGCCAGCAGCGACGCAGAAGGACAGATTTACACTGAAGCTTTCTTT	CASSDAEGQIYTEAFF	TRBV5-1	-	-	TRBJ1-1
TGCGCCAGCAGCCAAGATCCGGGGAGTGGAAACACCATATATTTT	CASSQDPGSGNTIYF	TRBV4-1	-	-	TRBJ1-3
TGTGCCAGCAGCCAGCAGGGGGCGCGCGGCTACACCTTC	CASSQQGARGYTF	TRBV4-2	-	TRBD1	TRBJ1-2
TGTGCCAGCAGCTCCGGGTCGACGGCTTACGAGCAGTACTTC	CASSSGSTAYEQYF	TRBV5-6	-	-	TRBJ2-7
TGTGCCAGCAGCGTAGGGGACAGGAACTCTGGAAACACCATATATTTT	CASSVGDRNSGNTIYF	TRBV9	once	TRBD1	TRBJ1-3
TGTGCCAGCAGTTTGAAGGCAGGGCGACTAGCGGGAAACTACGAGCAGTACTTC	CASSLKAGRLAGNYEQYF	TRBV27	-	TRBD2	TRBJ2-7
TGTGCCACCAGCAGAGATTCCCGGTCGGGACTCAAGTACTTC	CATSRDSRSGLKYF	TRBV15	-	-	TRBJ2-5
TGTGCCAGCAGCTTAGCGGTTCTAGCGGGATGGGGTGAGCAGTTCTTC	CASSLAVLAGWGEQFF	TRBV7-8	-	TRBD2	TRBJ2-1